Below, one T cell receptor beta chain is given with its context. The data originate from a study of blood T cell repertoires in COVID-19. At the level of the study: Sources were T cells, B-cell-depleted T cells, or PBMCs; the material itself was cDNA or gDNA.

Recruitment covered 25 or so US areas and drew participants whose ages spanned about 18 to 90 years. Clones were sequenced by immunoSEQ multiplex PCR, and TCRdb holds only the in-frame ones, with some missing. The table includes about 180,000 clones, more than 70% detected once. The sequenced material came from PBMCs or T cells enriched from blood (not recorded which). The receptor was derived from a woman aged 25 to 39 who had recovered from COVID-19.

The CDR3, as DNA: TGTGCCAGCTACGGCGGGAGTTACGAGCAGTACTTC. This encodes CASYGGSYEQYF. This chain links TRBV5-6 with TRBJ2-7; 7 nucleotides align to TRBD2. Germline lookup yields CDR1 SGHDT and CDR2 YYEEEE. V gave up 7 bases and J gave up 4 bases; unmatched junction bases: 5. This CDR3 is 12 amino acids long. Full variable domain (outside the CDR3, taken from reference TRBV5-6 and TRBJ2-7): DAGVTQSPTHLIKTRGQQVTLRCSPKSGHDTVSWYQQALGQGPQFIFQYYEEEERQRGNFPDRFSGHQFPNYSSELNVNALLLGDSALYLCASYGGSYEQYFGPGTRLTVT.